A single T cell receptor beta chain is shown here with its context. As yet, its antigen is unknown. This table comes from immunoSEQ multiplex PCR, and its TCRdb copy is limited to in-frame clones, with some not included. The sample holds around 67,000 clones, more than 75% seen once. The data were obtained in a study of OX40 agonist ivuxolimab in advanced cancers. The overall study: From roughly 23 to 85 years was the age range, with a mean of about 54 years, and nearly 85% were male. Broader study findings: Among some nonresponders, normalized T-cell clonal expansion was also low. Averaged across samples, CD8+ T cells carried more expanded clones than CD4+ did. Among the lowest peripheral clonal expansion occurred in 0.1-3.0 mg/kg partial responders.

The length of the CDR3 is 14 residues. Germline V gene sequence: CDR1 LNHDA, CDR2 SQIVND (reference sequence). The ends were cut back, 6 bases at V and 5 bases at J, with 16 bases in the middle. This TCR derives from an adult with an advanced solid tumor such as melanoma, head and neck, liver or kidney cancer. This specimen was CD4+ or CD8+ T cells sorted from blood, taken in a trial of the OX40 agonist ivuxolimab. The gene calls are TRBV19 and TRBJ2-5, with D possibly matching TRBD1 (6 bases). This CDR3 is CASRPGQWRETQYF. Written as DNA, the CDR3 is TGTGCCAGTAGGCCGGGACAATGGAGGGAGACCCAGTACTTC.